A single sample is the source of the 9 T cell receptor beta chains below, sequenced in a study of T cells in Graves' hyperthyroidism and ophthalmopathy. From RNA transcripts, TCR beta CDR3 regions were amplified. An initial round of RT-PCR targeting the TCR CDR3 relied on the HTBI primer set. TCRdb recomputed calls from the multiplex PCR reads with MiXCR, one row per CDR3 protein. This table has about 420,000 distinct CDR3 sequences, 15% to 17% appearing once. Sequencing input: blood. The origin of the receptors is a woman aged 18-30 years with Graves' hyperthyroidism.

This clonotype was found many times. V is TRBV7-8 and J is TRBJ2-3, with D perhaps matching TRBD1 or TRBD2 (6 bases each). The CDR3 totals 17 residues. V lost 1 base and J lost 6, with 20 bases in between. Germline assignment: CDR1 SGHVS and CDR2 FQNEAQ. The CDR3 DNA sequence: TGTGCCAGCAGCTTAGTTGGGCGGGGATTCACAGGGGATACGCAGTATTTT. Amino acid sequence: CASSLVGRGFTGDTQYF.

In this sample, this clonotype turned up many times. This chain links TRBV24-1 with TRBJ2-1; tentative D call: TRBD2 (6 bases). This CDR3 comprises 15 residues. V was shortened by 7 bases and J by 6 bases, with 18 bases between the two germline ends. The germline V gene encodes CDR1 KGHDR and CDR2 SFDVKD. CDR3 sequence reads: CATSERWGTVNEQFF. For the CDR3, the DNA is TGTGCCACCAGCGAAAGGTGGGGGACTGTCAATGAGCAGTTCTTC.

The chain uses TRBV7-9 and TRBJ2-6; TRBD2 is a possible D gene (5 bases). V dropped 5 bases and J dropped 3 bases, with 11 bases sitting between them. This CDR3 has 15 amino acids. The V gene's germline CDR1 is SEHNR and CDR2 FQNEAQ (reference sequence). The CDR3 DNA reads TGTGCCAGCAGCCCGGGGAAGGGTGGGGCCAACGTCCTGACTTTC. Translating it yields CASSPGKGGANVLTF.

This clonotype occurred many times. The chain links TRBV2 to TRBJ2-5; D is possibly TRBD2 (6 bases). The CDR3 is 13 amino acids. V dropped 6 bases and J dropped 5 bases, with 13 bases sitting between them. Per the germline V gene, CDR1 is SNHLY and CDR2 is FYNNEI. The CDR3 spells CASSVGGWETQYF. CDR3 in DNA: TGTGCCAGCAGCGTGGGAGGATGGGAGACCCAGTACTTC. Filled out from reference TRBV2 and TRBJ2-5, the complete variable domain reads EPEVTQTPSHQVTQMGQEVILRCVPISNHLYFYWYRQILGQKVEFLVSFYNNEISEKSEIFDDQFSVERPDGSNFTLKIRSTKLEDSAMYFCASSVGGWETQYFGPGTRLLVL.

This clonotype occurred many times. This chain uses TRBV15 with TRBJ1-2; no clear D. CDR3 length equals 14 residues. The V gene lost 5 bases and the J gene lost 0 bases, with 10 bases spanning the gap. The germline CDR1 and CDR2 sequences are LNHNV and YYDKDF (reference sequence). CDR3 protein: CATSDHGSNYGYTF. CDR3 nucleotides: TGTGCCACCAGCGACCACGGCTCTAACTATGGCTACACCTTC.

This clonotype was seen many times. The chain employs TRBV28 and TRBJ1-2, with TRBD1 matching 12 bases. Germline V lookup: CDR1 MDHEN, CDR2 SYDVKM. J was trimmed by 7 bases and V by 2 bases; bases with no gene match: 5. The CDR3 runs 15 residues. CDR3 protein: CASSLTGTGGSGYTF. The CDR3 region has the DNA TGTGCCAGCAGTTTAACCGGGACAGGGGGCTCTGGCTACACCTTC.

As regards this clonotype: Relative to the germline gene, one junction end is altered; a read error may explain this. This chain links TRBV20-1 with TRBJ2-5; D not resolved. Germline values: CDR1 DFQATT, CDR2 SNEGSKA (reference sequence). The CDR3 extends over 14 amino acids. The CDR3 DNA is TGCAGTGCTACCGTAGTTATCCACCAAGAGGCCCAGTACTTC. As protein: CSATVVIHQEAQYF.

Many counts were recorded for this clonotype. CDR3 region: CASSPGLAGTGELFF. The CDR3 nucleotides are TGCGCCAGCAGCCCCGGACTAGCGGGGACCGGGGAGCTGTTTTTT. The rearrangement joins TRBV5-1 to TRBJ2-2, with 12 bases identical to TRBD2. Germline loops: CDR1 SGHRS, CDR2 YFSETQ. J was trimmed by 5 bases and V by 4 bases; bases with no gene match: 3. This CDR3 is 15 amino acids long. Drawing the rest from reference TRBV5-1 and TRBJ2-2, the complete variable domain is KAGVTQTPRYLIKTRGQQVTLSCSPISGHRSVSWYQQTPGQGLQFLFEYFSETQRNKGNFPGRFSGRQFSNSRSEMNVSTLELGDSALYLCASSPGLAGTGELFFGEGSRLTVL.

This clonotype was recorded many times. The chain employs TRBV20-1 and TRBJ1-4; D is uncertain. Trimming took off 0 bases at V and 4 bases at J, with 15 bases between the two ends. The germline V gene encodes CDR1 DFQATT and CDR2 SNEGSKA (reference sequence). The CDR3 is made up of 16 amino acids. DNA for the CDR3: TGCAGTGCTAGAGATCAGCAAGGGCGGAGTAATGAAAAACTGTTTTTT. The encoded protein is CSARDQQGRSNEKLFF.